These 22 T cell receptor beta chains came from one sample sequenced in a study of cytomegalovirus exposure and HLA in healthy donors. The PCR ran on 60 Vbeta and 13 Jbeta primers. TCRdb keeps only in-frame clones here, not all; method: immunoSEQ multiplex PCR. The table has about 140,000 clones, approximately 80% seen once. Sequences were obtained from PBMCs. The origin of the receptors is a woman aged 40 to 55 in good health and CMV-seronegative.

This chain links TRBV7-2 with TRBJ2-3, with D hard to call. V was cut by 2 bases and J by 4 bases, with 10 bases left in between. The CDR3 has 14 amino acids. Germline loops: CDR1 SGHTA, CDR2 FQGNSA. The CDR3 loop is CASSLNQRPDTQYF. The CDR3 region has the DNA TGTGCCAGCAGCTTAAACCAGAGGCCAGATACGCAGTATTTT.

This clone was seen only a few times. CDR3 bases: TGTGCCAGCAGTCTACAGGGCCGGAATCAGCCCCAGCATTTT. As protein: CASSLQGRNQPQHF. The V call is TRBV6-1, the J call TRBJ1-5; D is possibly TRBD1 (6 bases). The CDR3 is made up of 14 amino acids. V lost 5 bases, J lost 4 bases, and 12 bases lay in between. Germline assignment: CDR1 MNHNS and CDR2 SASEGT.

The chain joins TRBV7-2 to TRBJ1-2; TRBD1 is a possible D gene (5 bases). This CDR3 has 14 residues. V shed 1 base and J shed 3 bases, with 9 bases lying between them. CDR1 and CDR2 from the germline V gene are SGHTA and FQGNSA. The CDR3 coding sequence is TGTGCCAGCAGCTTAGTGGGCAGGGACTATGGCTACACCTTC. Amino acid sequence: CASSLVGRDYGYTF.

The rearrangement links TRBV4-3 to TRBJ2-5, with 9 bases lining up with TRBD1. The ends lost 3 bases at V and 1 base at J; junction bases unmatched: 6. The CDR3 totals 16 residues. Germline V gene data show CDR1 as LGHNA and CDR2 as YSLEER. The CDR3, as DNA: TGCGCCAGCAGCCAGTCCCGGGACAGGGTCCAAGAGACCCAGTACTTC. Its translation is CASSQSRDRVQETQYF.

CDR3 DNA sequence: TGTGCCGCCTACAGGGATGAAAAACTGTTTTTT. This encodes CAAYRDEKLFF. The V gene is TRBV30, the J gene TRBJ1-4, with D maybe TRBD1 (6 bases). Trimming left V 8 bases short and J 6 bases short, with 10 bases between. CDR1 and CDR2 (germline): GTSNPN, SVGIG (reference sequence). This CDR3 is 11 amino acids long. Drawing the rest from reference TRBV30 and TRBJ1-4, the complete variable domain is SQTIHQWPATLVQPVGSPLSLECTVEGTSNPNLYWYRQAAGRGLQLLFYSVGIGQISSEVPQNLSASRPQDRQFILSSKKLLLSDSGFYLCAAYRDEKLFFGSGTQLSVL.

The CDR3, as DNA: TGTGCCAGCAGCCCTCGGCCGGGACAGTCACATGGGACGCAGTATTTT. Its translation is CASSPRPGQSHGTQYF. The chain uses TRBV5-4 and TRBJ2-3, with 7 bases matching TRBD1. Trimming cost V 4 bases and J 9 bases; bases outside gene matches: 17. The CDR3 extends over 16 amino acids. The V gene's germline CDR1 is SGHNT and CDR2 YYREEE (reference sequence).

The chain recombines TRBV6-6 with TRBJ2-4, with D maybe TRBD2 (7 bases). This CDR3 is 15 amino acids long. V lost 6 bases, J lost 5 bases, and 17 bases lay in between. The germline V gene encodes CDR1 MNHNY and CDR2 SVGAGI (reference sequence). CDR3 loop: CASSGSGGAENIQYF. The DNA of the CDR3 is TGTGCCAGCAGCGGAAGTGGGGGGGCGGAAAACATTCAGTACTTC.

The rearrangement joins TRBV11-3 to TRBJ2-1; 12 bases map to TRBD2. CDR3 size: 17 residues. V was clipped by 5 bases and J by 4 bases; unmatched bases: 9. Germline CDR1 reads SGHNT; CDR2 reads YENEEA. This CDR3 is CASSTRLAGAIYNEQFF. CDR3 in DNA: TGTGCCAGCAGCACTAGACTAGCGGGGGCCATATACAATGAGCAGTTCTTC.

V usage is TRBV28 and J usage is TRBJ1-4; 7 nucleotides align to TRBD1. Per germline, CDR1 MDHEN and CDR2 SYDVKM. The V and J ends lost 4 bases and 5 bases, in that order; junction bases with no gene match: 7. This CDR3 has 15 amino acids. This CDR3 reads CASSYPGTENEKLFF. DNA of the CDR3: TGTGCCAGCAGTTACCCCGGGACAGAGAATGAAAAACTGTTTTTT.

This clone was observed a few times. This chain joins TRBV5-5 and TRBJ1-6, with TRBD1 matching 11 bases. In germline, CDR1 is SGHKS, CDR2 YYEKEE (reference sequence). The CDR3 covers 16 residues. After removal of 4 bases from V and 10 bases from J, the junction contained 10 bases not matched to a gene. The CDR3 region is CASSLTIGTGGSPLHF. The CDR3 nucleotides are TGTGCCAGCAGCCTAACCATCGGGACAGGGGGATCACCCCTCCACTTT.

The chain is built from TRBV7-2 and TRBJ1-6; D uncertain. The CDR3 loop spans 17 amino acids. Per germline, CDR1 SGHTA and CDR2 FQGNSA. Trimming removed 1 base from V and 6 bases from J, with 16 bases in between. This CDR3 reads CASSLEQPDIPNSPLHF. CDR3 DNA: TGTGCCAGCAGCTTAGAACAGCCCGACATTCCTAATTCACCCCTCCACTTT.

This chain connects TRBV9 to TRBJ2-5, with a tentative D call TRBD2 (5 bases). Germline V gene sequence: CDR1 SGDLS, CDR2 YYNGEE. This CDR3 is 13 amino acids long. V lost 7 bases to trimming and J lost 5 bases, with 15 bases between them. The CDR3 region has the DNA TGTGCCAGCCAAGGGTCGGGCGGGGAGACCCAGTACTTC. It specifies CASQGSGGETQYF.

The J gene is TRBJ1-1, the V gene TRBV27, with 9 bases matching TRBD1. The CDR3 covers 15 residues. The V gene's germline CDR1 is MNHEY and CDR2 SMNVEV (reference sequence). V lost 8 bases and J lost 4; bases outside the gene matches: 11. The DNA for the CDR3 is TGTGCCAGCTCCCTCCCGGGACAGGGCGGCACTGAAGCTTTCTTT. Its translation: CASSLPGQGGTEAFF.

This chain links TRBV6-1 with TRBJ2-5; D may be TRBD2 (6 bases). The CDR3 is 14 amino acids. With 4 bases removed from V and 5 bases from J, the gap between germline ends came to 14 bases. Germline V gene sequence: CDR1 MNHNS, CDR2 SASEGT. DNA of the CDR3: TGTGCCAGCAGTGGTCGGGGACTCCGCGAGACCCAGTACTTC. Its protein product is CASSGRGLRETQYF.

For the CDR3, the DNA is TGTGCCAGCAGCCAAACCACCAAAGGACAGGGTCTATCCTACAATGAGCAGTTCTTC. This translates into CASSQTTKGQGLSYNEQFF. This sequence joins TRBV7-9 and TRBJ2-1; 8 nucleotides match TRBD1. Germline CDR1 SEHNR, CDR2 FQNEAQ (reference sequence). This CDR3 is built from 19 residues. The V and J ends lost 5 bases and 1 base, in that order; junction bases with no gene match: 16.

In its sample, this clone was seen a few times. V gene TRBV29-1 combines with J gene TRBJ1-1; D is possibly TRBD1 (6 bases). The CDR3 has 13 amino acids. Trimming removed 2 bases at V and 10 bases at J, with 17 bases between. Per the germline V gene, CDR1 is SQVTM and CDR2 is ANQGSEA. CDR3 coding DNA: TGCAGCGTTGAATCCGTAGTAGAACAGGGAGCTTTCTTT. Protein product: CSVESVVEQGAFF.

This chain links TRBV11-2 with TRBJ1-1; TRBD1 agrees at 8 bases. This CDR3 is built from 18 residues. Germline V CDR1 and CDR2: SGHAT, FQNNGV. After removal of 2 bases from V and 0 bases from J, the junction contained 11 bases not matched to a gene. The CDR3 DNA sequence: TGTGCCAGCAGCTTAATGATAGGACAGGGACCCATGAACACTGAAGCTTTCTTT. It specifies CASSLMIGQGPMNTEAFF.

This rearrangement joins TRBV2 to TRBJ1-3, with D possibly matching TRBD1 (6 bases). Trimming left V 11 bases short and J 0 bases short, with 14 bases between. The CDR3 is 14 amino acids. Germline V gene data show CDR1 as SNHLY and CDR2 as FYNNEI. CDR3 in amino acids: CARTGTLSGNTIYF. As DNA, the CDR3 is TGTGCCCGTACAGGGACCCTCTCTGGAAACACCATATATTTT.

J is TRBJ2-7 and V is TRBV6-1; 10 bases are a match to TRBD1. This CDR3 region has 15 residues. V was pared by 4 bases and J by 1 base, with 4 bases of the junction left unmatched. The germline CDR1 and CDR2 sequences are MNHNS and SASEGT. CDR3 amino acids: CASSGDRGRSYEQYF. CDR3 DNA: TGTGCCAGCAGTGGCGACAGGGGGCGTTCCTACGAGCAGTACTTC.

The chain is built from TRBV9 and TRBJ2-7; 9 nucleotides agree with TRBD1. Germline CDR1 reads SGDLS; CDR2 reads YYNGEE. Losses at the gene ends were 0 bases for V and 2 bases for J; bases not matched to a gene: 6. The CDR3 sequence is 16 residues long. The CDR3 sequence is CASSVGRGQGAYEQYF. The CDR3 DNA is TGTGCCAGCAGCGTAGGGAGGGGACAGGGAGCCTACGAGCAGTACTTC.

The rearrangement joins TRBV7-2 to TRBJ1-6; 7 nucleotides match TRBD1. With 5 bases clipped from V and 8 bases from J, the junction kept 6 bases outside the gene matches. The CDR3 length is 14 residues. Germline V gene lookup returns CDR1 SGHTA and CDR2 FQGNSA. CDR3 DNA sequence: TGTGCCAGCAGCCCCGGGACAGTAGATTCACCCCTCCACTTT. Encoded protein: CASSPGTVDSPLHF.

This rearrangement joins TRBV7-2 to TRBJ2-5, with 11 positions matching TRBD2. Germline V lookup: CDR1 SGHTA, CDR2 FQGNSA. The CDR3 extends over 18 amino acids. With V trimmed by 5 bases and J by 0 bases, 11 bases remained unmatched. CDR3 region: CASSPASGGPLYQETQYF. The DNA for the CDR3 is TGTGCCAGCAGCCCTGCTAGCGGGGGGCCCCTATACCAAGAGACCCAGTACTTC.